The entry below describes one T cell receptor beta chain. CDR1 is SGHRS and CDR2 is YFSETQ in the germline V gene. The CDR3 covers 12 residues. V was pared by 3 bases and J by 12 bases, with 3 bases of the junction left unmatched. These data belong to a study of blood T cell repertoires in COVID-19. Study overall: Donors in the United States, Italy and Spain gave samples during acute or convalescent COVID-19.

Assay used: immunoSEQ multiplex PCR; TCRdb lists only in-frame clones, some missing. The table has 50,000 to 65,000 clones, roughly 74% seen once. The clonotype comes from a woman aged 80 or older with acute or convalescent COVID-19. Sequenced: peripheral blood. The gene calls are TRBV5-1 and TRBJ2-1, with 10 bases lining up with TRBD1. DNA for the CDR3: TGCGCCAGCAGCTCGACAGGGGGCGCGCAGTTCTTC. Its protein product is CASSSTGGAQFF.